This T cell receptor beta chain was captured in a study of blood T cell repertoires in COVID-19. This clone appeared a few times. V was shortened by 8 bases and J by 4 bases, with 8 bases between the two germline ends. Germline-derived CDR1 and CDR2 are MDHEN and SYDVKM. This CDR3 has 11 amino acids. The authors' processing: Amplifying reference gene primers gave estimates of nucleated cell counts. Using immunoSEQ multiplex PCR, the repertoire was profiled, and TCRdb retains in-frame clones only, with some absent. That table supplies the V and J calls and clone size; D and trimming were determined from the DNA. This sample has hundreds of thousands of clones, with around nine tenths found just once. Among Cohort 3 donors, those recovered had two negative PCRs, clearance, or symptom resolution.

The receptor was isolated from a woman aged 40 to 50 who had recovered from COVID-19. V is TRBV28 and J is TRBJ1-2, with D unresolved. Sequencing was performed on PBMCs or T cells enriched from blood (not recorded which). The CDR3 loop reads CASAGFYGYTF. CDR3 bases: TGTGCCAGCGCCGGGTTCTATGGCTACACCTTC.